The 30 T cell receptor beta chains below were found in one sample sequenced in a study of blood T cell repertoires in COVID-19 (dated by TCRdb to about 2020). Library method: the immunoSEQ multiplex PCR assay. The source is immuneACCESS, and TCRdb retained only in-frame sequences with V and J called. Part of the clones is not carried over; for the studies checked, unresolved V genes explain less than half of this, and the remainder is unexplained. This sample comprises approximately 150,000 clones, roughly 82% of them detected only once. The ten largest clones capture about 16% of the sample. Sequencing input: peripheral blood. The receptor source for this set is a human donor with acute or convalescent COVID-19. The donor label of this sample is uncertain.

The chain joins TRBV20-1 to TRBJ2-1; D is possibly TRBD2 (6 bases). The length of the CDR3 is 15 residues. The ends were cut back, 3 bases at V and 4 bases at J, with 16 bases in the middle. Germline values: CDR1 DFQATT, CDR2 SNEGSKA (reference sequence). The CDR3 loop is CSASTLEGPYNEQFF. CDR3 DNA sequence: TGCAGTGCTAGTACGTTGGAGGGGCCATACAATGAGCAGTTCTTC.

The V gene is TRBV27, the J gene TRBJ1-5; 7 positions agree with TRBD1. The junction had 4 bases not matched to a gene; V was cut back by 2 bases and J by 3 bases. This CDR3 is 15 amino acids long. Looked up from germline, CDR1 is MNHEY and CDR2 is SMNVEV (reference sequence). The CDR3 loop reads CASSLRQGFNQPQHF. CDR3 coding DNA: TGTGCCAGCAGTTTACGACAGGGTTTCAATCAGCCCCAGCATTTT.

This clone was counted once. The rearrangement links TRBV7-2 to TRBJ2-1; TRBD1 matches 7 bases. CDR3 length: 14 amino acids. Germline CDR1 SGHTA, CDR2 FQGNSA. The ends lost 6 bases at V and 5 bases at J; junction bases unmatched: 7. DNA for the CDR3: TGTGCCAGCAGGGGACAGACCCAAAACAATGAGCAGTTCTTC. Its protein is CASRGQTQNNEQFF. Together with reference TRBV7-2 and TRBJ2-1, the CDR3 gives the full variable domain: GAGVSQSPSNKVTEKGKDVELRCDPISGHTALYWYRQSLGQGLEFLIYFQGNSAPDKSGLPSDRFSAERTGGSVSTLTIQRTQQEDSAVYLCASRGQTQNNEQFFGPGTRLTVL.

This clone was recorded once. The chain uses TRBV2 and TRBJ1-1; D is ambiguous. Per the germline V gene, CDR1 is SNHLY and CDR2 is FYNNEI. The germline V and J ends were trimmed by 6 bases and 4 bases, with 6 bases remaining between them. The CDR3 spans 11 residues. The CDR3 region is CASSPFTEAFF. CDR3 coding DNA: TGTGCCAGCAGCCCGTTCACTGAAGCTTTCTTT.

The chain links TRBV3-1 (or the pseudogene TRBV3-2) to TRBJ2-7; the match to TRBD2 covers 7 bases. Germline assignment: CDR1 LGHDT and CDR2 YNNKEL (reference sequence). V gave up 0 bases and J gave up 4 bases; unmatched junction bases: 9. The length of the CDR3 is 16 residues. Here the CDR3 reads CASSQDQASGRYEQYF. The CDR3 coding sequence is TGTGCCAGCAGCCAAGATCAGGCTAGCGGAAGGTACGAGCAGTACTTC.

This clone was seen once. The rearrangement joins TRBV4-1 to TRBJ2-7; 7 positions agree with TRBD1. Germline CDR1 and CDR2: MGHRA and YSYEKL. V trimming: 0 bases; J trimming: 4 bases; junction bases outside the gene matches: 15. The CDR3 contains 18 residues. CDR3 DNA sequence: TGCGCCAGCAGCCAAGATCGTAGTATAGGGGGCGCAGGGTACGAGCAGTACTTC. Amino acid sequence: CASSQDRSIGGAGYEQYF.

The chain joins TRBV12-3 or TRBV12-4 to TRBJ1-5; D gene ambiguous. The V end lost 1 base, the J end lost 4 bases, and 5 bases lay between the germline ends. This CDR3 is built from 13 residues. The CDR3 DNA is TGTGCCAGCAGTTTAGGAGAGAATCAGCCCCAGCATTTT. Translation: CASSLGENQPQHF.

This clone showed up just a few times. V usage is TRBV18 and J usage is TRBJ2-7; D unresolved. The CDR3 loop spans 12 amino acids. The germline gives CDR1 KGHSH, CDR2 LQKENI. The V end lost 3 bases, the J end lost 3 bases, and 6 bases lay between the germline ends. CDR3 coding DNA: TGTGCCAGCTCACCTTCAGACTACGAGCAGTACTTC. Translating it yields CASSPSDYEQYF.

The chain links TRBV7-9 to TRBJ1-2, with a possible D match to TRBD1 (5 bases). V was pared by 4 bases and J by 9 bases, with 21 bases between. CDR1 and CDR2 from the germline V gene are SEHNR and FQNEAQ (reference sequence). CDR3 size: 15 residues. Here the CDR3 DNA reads TGTGCCAGCAGCTCGCTAGGGGCGGGATGGAGGAGCTACACCTTC. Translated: CASSSLGAGWRSYTF.

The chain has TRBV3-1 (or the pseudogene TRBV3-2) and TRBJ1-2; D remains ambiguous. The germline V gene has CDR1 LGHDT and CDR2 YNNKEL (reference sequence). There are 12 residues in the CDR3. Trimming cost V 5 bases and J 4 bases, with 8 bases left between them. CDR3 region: CASSTGGYGYTF. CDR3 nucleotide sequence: TGTGCCAGCAGCACTGGAGGCTATGGCTACACCTTC.

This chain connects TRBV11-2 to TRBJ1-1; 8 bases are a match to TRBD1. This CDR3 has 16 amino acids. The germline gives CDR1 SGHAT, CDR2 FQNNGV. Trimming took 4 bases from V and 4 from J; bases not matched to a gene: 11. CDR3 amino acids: CASSSDRAGVSTEAFF. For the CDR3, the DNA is TGTGCCAGCAGCTCGGACAGGGCCGGAGTGAGCACTGAAGCTTTCTTT. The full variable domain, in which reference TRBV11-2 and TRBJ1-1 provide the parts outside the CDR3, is EAGVAQSPRYKIIEKRQSVAFWCNPISGHATLYWYQQILGQGPKLLIQFQNNGVVDDSQLPKDRFSAERLKGVDSTLKIQPAKLEDSAVYLCASSSDRAGVSTEAFFGQGTRLTVV.

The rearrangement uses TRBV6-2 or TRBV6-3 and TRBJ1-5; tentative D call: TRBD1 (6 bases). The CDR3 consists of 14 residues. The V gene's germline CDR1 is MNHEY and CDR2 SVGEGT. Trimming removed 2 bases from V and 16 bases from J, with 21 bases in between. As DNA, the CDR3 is TGTGCCAGCAGTTACCGCCCGGGGGGCACCCCCAAACATTTT. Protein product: CASSYRPGGTPKHF.

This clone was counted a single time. DNA for the CDR3: TGCGCCAGCAGCTTGGCCGGCCAAGGGAGAAACGAGCAGTACTTC. This gives the protein CASSLAGQGRNEQYF. The V and J genes are TRBV5-1 and TRBJ2-7; weak D call: TRBD2 (5 bases). CDR3 length: 15 amino acids. Trimming shortened V by 0 bases and J by 5 bases, and 15 bases separated the two germline ends. Germline CDR1 is SGHRS and CDR2 is YFSETQ. Combining the CDR3 with reference TRBV5-1 and TRBJ2-7 gives the whole variable domain KAGVTQTPRYLIKTRGQQVTLSCSPISGHRSVSWYQQTPGQGLQFLFEYFSETQRNKGNFPGRFSGRQFSNSRSEMNVSTLELGDSALYLCASSLAGQGRNEQYFGPGTRLTVT.

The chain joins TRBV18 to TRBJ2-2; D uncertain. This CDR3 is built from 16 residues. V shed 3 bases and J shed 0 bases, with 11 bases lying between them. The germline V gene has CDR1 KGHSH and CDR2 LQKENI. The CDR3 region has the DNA TGTGCCAGCTCACCCACGATAGCCCCGAACACCGGGGAGCTGTTTTTT. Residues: CASSPTIAPNTGELFF.

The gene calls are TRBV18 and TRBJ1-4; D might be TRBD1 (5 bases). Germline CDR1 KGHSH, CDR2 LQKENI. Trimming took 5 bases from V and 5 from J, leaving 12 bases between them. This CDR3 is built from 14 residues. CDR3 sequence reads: CASSSAGQNEKLFF. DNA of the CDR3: TGTGCCAGCTCATCGGCAGGGCAGAATGAAAAACTGTTTTTT. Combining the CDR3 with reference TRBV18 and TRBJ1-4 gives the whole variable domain NAGVMQNPRHLVRRRGQEARLRCSPMKGHSHVYWYRQLPEEGLKFMVYLQKENIIDESGMPKERFSAEFPKEGPSILRIQQVVRGDSAAYFCASSSAGQNEKLFFGSGTQLSVL.

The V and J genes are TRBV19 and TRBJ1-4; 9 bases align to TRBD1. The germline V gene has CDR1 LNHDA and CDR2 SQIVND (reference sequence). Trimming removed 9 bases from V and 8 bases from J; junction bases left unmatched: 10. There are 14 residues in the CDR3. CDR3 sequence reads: CASRRTGEGEKLFF. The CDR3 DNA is TGTGCCAGCAGGCGGACAGGGGAAGGCGAAAAACTGTTTTTT.

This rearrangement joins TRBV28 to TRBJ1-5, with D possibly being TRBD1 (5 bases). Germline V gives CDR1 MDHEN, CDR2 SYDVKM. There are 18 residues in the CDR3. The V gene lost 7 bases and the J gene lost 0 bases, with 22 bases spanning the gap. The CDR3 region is CASTIVGQPGNSNQPQHF. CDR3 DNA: TGTGCCAGCACCATAGTGGGGCAGCCAGGTAATAGCAATCAGCCCCAGCATTTT.

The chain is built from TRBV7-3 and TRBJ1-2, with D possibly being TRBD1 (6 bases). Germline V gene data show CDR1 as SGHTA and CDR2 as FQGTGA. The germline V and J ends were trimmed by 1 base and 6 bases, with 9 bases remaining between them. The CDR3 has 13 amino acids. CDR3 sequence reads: CASSLMGAHGYTF. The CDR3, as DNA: TGTGCCAGCAGCTTAATGGGGGCCCATGGCTACACCTTC.

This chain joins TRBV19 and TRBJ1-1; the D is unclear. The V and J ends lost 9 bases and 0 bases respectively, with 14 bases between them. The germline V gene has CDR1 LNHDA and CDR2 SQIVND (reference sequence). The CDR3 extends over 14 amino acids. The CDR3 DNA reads TGTGCCAGCTCCCGACTTGCTTTGAACACTGAAGCTTTCTTT. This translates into CASSRLALNTEAFF. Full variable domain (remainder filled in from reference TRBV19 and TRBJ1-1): DGGITQSPKYLFRKEGQNVTLSCEQNLNHDAMYWYRQDPGQGLRLIYYSQIVNDFQKGDIAEGYSVSREKKESFPLTVTSAQKNPTAFYLCASSRLALNTEAFFGQGTRLTVV.

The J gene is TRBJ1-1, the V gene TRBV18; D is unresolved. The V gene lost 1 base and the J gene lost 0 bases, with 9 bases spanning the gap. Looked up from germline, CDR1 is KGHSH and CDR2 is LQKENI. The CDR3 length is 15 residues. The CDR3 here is CASSPRSRMNTEAFF. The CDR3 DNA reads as TGTGCCAGCTCACCACGATCCAGAATGAACACTGAAGCTTTCTTT.

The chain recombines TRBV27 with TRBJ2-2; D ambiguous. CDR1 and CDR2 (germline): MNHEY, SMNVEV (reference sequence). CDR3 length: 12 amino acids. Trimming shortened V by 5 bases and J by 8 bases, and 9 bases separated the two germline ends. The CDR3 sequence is CASSPTRGELFF. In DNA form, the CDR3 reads TGTGCCAGCAGTCCCACCCGGGGGGAGCTGTTTTTT.

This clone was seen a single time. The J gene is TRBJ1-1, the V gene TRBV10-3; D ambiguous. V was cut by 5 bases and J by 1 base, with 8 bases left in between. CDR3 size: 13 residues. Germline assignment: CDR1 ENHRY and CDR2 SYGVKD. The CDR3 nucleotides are TGTGCCATCAGTCCCCTCAGGAACACTGAAGCTTTCTTT. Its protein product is CAISPLRNTEAFF.

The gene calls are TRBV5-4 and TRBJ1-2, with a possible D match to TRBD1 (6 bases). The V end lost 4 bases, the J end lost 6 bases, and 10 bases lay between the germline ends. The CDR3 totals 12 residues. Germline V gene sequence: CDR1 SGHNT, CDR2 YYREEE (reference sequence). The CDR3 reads CASSAYRDGYTF. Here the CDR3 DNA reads TGTGCCAGCAGCGCGTACAGGGATGGCTACACCTTC. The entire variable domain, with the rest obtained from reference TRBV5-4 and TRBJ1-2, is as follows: ETGVTQSPTHLIKTRGQQVTLRCSSQSGHNTVSWYQQALGQGPQFIFQYYREEENGRGNFPPRFSGLQFPNYSSELNVNALELDDSALYLCASSAYRDGYTFGSGTRLTVV.

CDR3 bases: TGCGCCAGCAGTGAGTCCTACTCGACAGGGGGCTACGGCTACACCTTC. Encoded protein: CASSESYSTGGYGYTF. The V call is TRBV10-1, the J call TRBJ1-2, with 10 bases aligning to TRBD1. The CDR3 runs 16 residues. Trimming took 0 bases from V and 8 from J; bases not matched to a gene: 9. Germline V gives CDR1 WNHNN, CDR2 SYGVQD (reference sequence).

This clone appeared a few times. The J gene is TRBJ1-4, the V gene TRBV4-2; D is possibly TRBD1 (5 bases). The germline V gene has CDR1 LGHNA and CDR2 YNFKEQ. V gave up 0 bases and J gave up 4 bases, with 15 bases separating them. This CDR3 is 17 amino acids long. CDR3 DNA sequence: TGTGCCAGCAGCCAAGACTTCTCGCGGGGGAGTAATGAAAAACTGTTTTTT. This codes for CASSQDFSRGSNEKLFF.

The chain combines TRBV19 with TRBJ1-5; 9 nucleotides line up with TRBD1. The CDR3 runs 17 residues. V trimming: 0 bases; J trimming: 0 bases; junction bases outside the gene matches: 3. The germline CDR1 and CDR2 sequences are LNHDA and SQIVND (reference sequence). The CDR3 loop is CASSIEWTGDSNQPQHF. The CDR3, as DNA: TGTGCCAGTAGTATAGAATGGACAGGGGATAGCAATCAGCCCCAGCATTTT.

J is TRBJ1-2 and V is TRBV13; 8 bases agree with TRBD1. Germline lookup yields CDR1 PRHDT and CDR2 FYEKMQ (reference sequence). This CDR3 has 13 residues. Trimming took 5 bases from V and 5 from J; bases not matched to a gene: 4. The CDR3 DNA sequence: TGTGCCAGCAGCCTCGACAGGGGATATGGCTACACCTTC. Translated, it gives CASSLDRGYGYTF.

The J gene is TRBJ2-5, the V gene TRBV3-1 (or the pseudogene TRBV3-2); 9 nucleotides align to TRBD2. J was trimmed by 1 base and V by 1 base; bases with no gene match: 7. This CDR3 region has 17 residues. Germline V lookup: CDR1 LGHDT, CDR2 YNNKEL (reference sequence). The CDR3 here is CASSQVRLADSQETQYF. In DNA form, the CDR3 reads TGTGCCAGCAGCCAAGTTCGACTAGCGGATAGCCAAGAGACCCAGTACTTC.

This CDR3 reads CASSVGPADRDEQFF. In nucleotides, the CDR3 is TGTGCCAGCAGCGTAGGGCCGGCTGACAGGGACGAGCAGTTCTTC. The chain recombines TRBV9 with TRBJ2-1; 7 bases agree with TRBD1. Looked up from germline, CDR1 is SGDLS and CDR2 is YYNGEE. J lost 10 bases, V lost 0 bases, and 10 bases had no gene match. This CDR3 spans 15 amino acids.

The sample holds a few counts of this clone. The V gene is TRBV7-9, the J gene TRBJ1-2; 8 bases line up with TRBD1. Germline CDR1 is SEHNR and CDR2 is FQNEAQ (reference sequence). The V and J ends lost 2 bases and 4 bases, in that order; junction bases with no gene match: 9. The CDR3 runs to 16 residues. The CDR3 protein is CASSLNYDRGSYGYTF. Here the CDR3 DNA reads TGTGCCAGCAGCTTAAATTATGACAGGGGCTCCTATGGCTACACCTTC.